This is a list of T cell receptor beta chains from one sample in a study of shared clonotypes between healthy human individuals. Generated by immunoSEQ multiplex PCR, the TCRdb table keeps only in-frame clones and is missing some. The repertoire holds roughly 500,000 clones, with approximately 94% as singletons. Sequencing used naive CD4+ T cells sorted from blood. The receptor set was obtained from a woman between 25 and 40 years old in good health. The CDR3 runs from the conserved cysteine through the conserved F or W.

TRBV7-9	-	CASSFSGTGDHEQYF
TRBV7-8	TRBJ2-7	CASSLSEPPREQYF
TRBV29-1	TRBJ2-3	CSAVLAGGPTDTQYF
TRBV6-5	TRBJ2-7	CASRTSGSTYF
TRBV19	TRBJ2-7	CASSTDRVSYEQYF
TRBV5-6	TRBJ1-1	CASSLRNRKAFF
TRBV4-2	TRBJ2-7	CASSQDWTSGSYEQYF
TRBV20-1	TRBJ2-1	CSASGVVEQFF
TRBV6-4	TRBJ2-2	CASSPAANTGELFF
TRBV4-1	TRBJ1-4	CASSQDRGRRALNEKLFF
TRBV7-9	TRBJ2-7	CASSLASVESYEQYF
TRBV6-6	TRBJ2-7	CASRETGTGDYEQYF
TRBV18	TRBJ2-2	CASSPLDRRNTGELFF
TRBV2	TRBJ2-7	CASSETGLPTFEQYF
TRBV5-1	TRBJ1-3	CASSLSERGSGNTIYF
TRBV4-2	TRBJ2-2	CASSPWAGGTGELFF
TRBV27	TRBJ2-5	CASSSPTDRGGETQYF
TRBV2	TRBJ1-4	CASAKGGIKLFF
TRBV4-1	TRBJ2-7	CASSQGFGLQYF
TRBV19	TRBJ2-1	CASSAGPDIDNEQFF
TRBV5-6	TRBJ2-3	CASSLLAGTRTDTQYF
TRBV28	TRBJ2-7	CASSLIRRLYEQYF
TRBV7-3	TRBJ1-1	CASSLTENTEAFF
TRBV7-2	TRBJ2-1	CASSWLAGETYNEQFF
TRBV30	TRBJ2-7	CACGLGSYEQYF
TRBV5-1	TRBJ2-5	CASSPSGRVETQYF
TRBV7-8	TRBJ1-1	CASSLAAGQGPAGTEAFF
TRBV6-5	TRBJ2-1	CASSSDRGLNEQFF
TRBV6-1	TRBJ2-2	CASSDRTTGELFF
TRBV2	TRBJ2-3	CASSAQGDTQYF
TRBV7-9	TRBJ2-1	CASSREGASKDVYNEQFF
TRBV5-1	TRBJ1-6	CASSLVGTGLAPLHF
TRBV19	TRBJ1-1	CASSMSLNTEAFF
TRBV6-5	TRBJ2-2	CASSYSQGKPGELFF
TRBV7-9	TRBJ2-2	CASSLAETGNTGELFF
TRBV2	TRBJ1-5	CASSDSASNQPQHF
TRBV29-1	TRBJ2-3	CSVARAGDFTDTQYF
TRBV18	TRBJ2-1	CASSPPLKDYNEQFF
TRBV9	TRBJ2-5	CASSFGQGTQETQYF
TRBV5-1	TRBJ1-2	CASSLGGAEDGYTF
TRBV30	-	CAWSVGTADYEQYF
TRBV6-6	TRBJ1-5	CASSLKGTGNQPQHF
TRBV10-3	TRBJ2-5	CAISADSKGTQYF
TRBV28	TRBJ2-1	CASSLGGTSGYNEQFF
TRBV27	TRBJ2-7	CASSLLSGAGDTYEQYF
TRBV10-2	TRBJ2-7	CASSGLPGLAGGPYEQYF
TRBV15	TRBJ2-1	CATSRDRLRRLDNEQFF
TRBV6-5	-	CASFDRNRGLEQYF
TRBV28	TRBJ1-2	CASSLPPAGYGYTF
TRBV28	TRBJ2-7	CASRTSGSYEQYF
TRBV5-4	TRBJ1-1	CASSLGAGNTEAFF
TRBV28	TRBJ2-1	CASSLSTQNEQFF
TRBV30	TRBJ2-7	CAWSRQVSYEQYF
TRBV5-1	TRBJ2-7	CASSHLSGRFSNEQYF
TRBV2	TRBJ1-2	CASTSRESYGYTF